A selection of T cell receptor beta chains follows, all from one sample in a study of CD8+ T cells in alopecia areata. Sequencing used immunoSEQ multiplex PCR; TCRdb keeps in-frame clones, though not all of them. The sample yields some 200,000 clones, 45% to 75% seen once. The material was CD4+ T cells sorted from blood, obtained at week 4, from a patient treated with tofacitinib. The source is a human donor with alopecia areata. CDR3s include the opening cysteine and the closing phenylalanine or tryptophan. Fields, in order: D gene, V gene, clone size, J gene, CDR3 DNA, CDR3 protein. D genes are given only for firm matches. Not all rows give a size; the values are once, few, many and, for expanded clones, a class.

.	TRBV29-1	.	TRBJ1-4	TGCAGCGTCTCCTATTCCGGGGGTGAAAAACTGTTTTTT	CSVSYSGGEKLFF
.	TRBV7-6	.	TRBJ2-5	TGTGCCAGCAGCTCCTCTAGCTCAGAGACCCAGTACTTC	CASSSSSSETQYF
.	TRBV19	once	TRBJ1-5	TGTGCGAAGCTTCTTAGCAATCAGCCCCAGCATTTT	CAKLLSNQPQHF
TRBD1	TRBV5-1	.	TRBJ2-1	TGCGCCAGCAGCTTGGCCCGACAGGGAAACAATGAGCAGTTCTTC	CASSLARQGNNEQFF
TRBD1	TRBV29-1	.	TRBJ1-3	TGCAGCGTCCTCCGGGACAGGGCTGGAAACACCATATATTTT	CSVLRDRAGNTIYF
.	TRBV29-1	.	TRBJ2-3	TGCAGCGTTGACCAGGGTGGAGGTAGCACAGATACGCAGTATTTT	CSVDQGGGSTDTQYF
TRBD2	TRBV29-1	few	TRBJ2-1	TGCACCGGGGGGGCCGAAACCAAGAAGGGGAATGAGCAGTTCTTC	CTGGAETKKGNEQFF
TRBD1	TRBV29-1	.	TRBJ2-1	TGCAGCGTCCCGGACAGGGGTCCCTACAATGAGCAGTTCTTC	CSVPDRGPYNEQFF
TRBD1	TRBV5-1	once	TRBJ2-1	TGCGCCAGCAGCTTAGGCCAGGGGGCCTACAATGAGCAGTTCTTC	CASSLGQGAYNEQFF
.	TRBV28	few	TRBJ2-3	TGTGCCAGCACTGAAGGGGGAGCAGATACGCAGTATTTT	CASTEGGADTQYF
TRBD1	TRBV10-3	.	TRBJ1-1	TGTGCCATCAGTGAGTCGGGACAGGGGAACACTGAAGCTTTCTTT	CAISESGQGNTEAFF
.	TRBV4-1	.	TRBJ2-3	TGCGCCAGCAGCCAAGCCCCGCTAGCCGGAGATACGCAGTATTTT	CASSQAPLAGDTQYF
.	TRBV7-9	few	TRBJ1-1	TGTGCCAGCAGCTTAGTGTCCACTGAAGCTTTCTTT	CASSLVSTEAFF
.	TRBV27	.	TRBJ2-4	TGTGCCAGCAGCTCGTTTTCAGCGGGCATTCAGTACTTC	CASSSFSAGIQYF
.	TRBV29-1	.	TRBJ2-1	TGCAGCGTTGATGTCAGCGGCACCTACAATGAGCAGTTCTTC	CSVDVSGTYNEQFF
.	TRBV30	.	TRBJ2-7	TGTGCCTGGAGTTGGCGTTCCTACGAGCAGTACTTC	CAWSWRSYEQYF
.	TRBV30	.	TRBJ1-2	TGTGCCTGGAAAGGGGATGCGGGCAGGGCGGACTATGGCTACACCTTC	CAWKGDAGRADYGYTF
.	TRBV4-3	.	TRBJ1-5	TGCGCCAGCAGCCAAGATGCAGGGCCCCAGCATTTT	CASSQDAGPQHF
TRBD1	TRBV29-1	once	TRBJ1-3	TGCAGCGTTGAGGAGACAGGGACTGGAAACACCATATATTTT	CSVEETGTGNTIYF
TRBD1	TRBV29-1	few	TRBJ2-7	TGCAGCGTTGGGGGCCGGACAGGGAGCTACGAGCAGTACTTC	CSVGGRTGSYEQYF
.	TRBV6-6	.	TRBJ2-3	TGTGCCAGCAGTTCCCCCGGCGCAGATACGCAGTATTTT	CASSSPGADTQYF
.	TRBV2	.	TRBJ1-2	TGTGCCAGCAGTGAAGCTCCGGCCGGGGGCCCCTACACCTTC	CASSEAPAGGPYTF
.	TRBV7-2	few	TRBJ1-3	TGTGCCAGCAGCTCCGCAGGGGTCCCCTCTTACTCTGGAAACACCATATATTTT	CASSSAGVPSYSGNTIYF
.	TRBV30	.	TRBJ2-7	TGTGCCTGGAGTAGACGGTCCCTGGAGCAGTACTTC	CAWSRRSLEQYF
TRBD1	TRBV29-1	few	TRBJ2-7	TGCAGCGTTGCGAGGCAGGGGGTCTACGAGCAGTACTTC	CSVARQGVYEQYF
.	TRBV2	.	TRBJ1-6	TGTGCCAGCAGTGGGCTGGGGGAAGGATCCCTCCACTTT	CASSGLGEGSLHF
.	TRBV9	.	TRBJ2-7	TGTGCCAGCAGCGTCGGACAGCTATCCTACGAGCAGTACTTC	CASSVGQLSYEQYF
.	TRBV15	.	TRBJ1-2	TGTGCCACCAGCAGAATACCAGCTAGTAACTATGGCTACACCTTC	CATSRIPASNYGYTF
.	TRBV30	.	TRBJ1-2	TGTGCCTGGGCTATGGGGGGGCTCTATGGCTACACCTTC	CAWAMGGLYGYTF
.	TRBV7-2	.	TRBJ1-1	TGTGCCAGCAGCTTACCACTGATCATGAACACTGAAGCTTTCTTT	CASSLPLIMNTEAFF
.	TRBV6-6	few	TRBJ1-6	TGTGCCAGTCGACAGTCGCAAATTTCACCCCTCCACTTT	CASRQSQISPLHF
.	TRBV30	.	TRBJ1-5	TGTGCCTGGAGTCCAGGCGCCCTCCTCGGGGCTCAGCCCCAGCATTTT	CAWSPGALLGAQPQHF
.	TRBV9	.	TRBJ2-5	TGTGCCAGCAGCGTAGGACCCCCTCGCGAGACCCAGTACTTC	CASSVGPPRETQYF